This T cell receptor (beta chain) was found in a study of cytomegalovirus exposure and HLA in healthy donors. Study-wide results and caveats: Using a false discovery rate of 0.05, a later analysis showed that approximately 17,000 TCR beta sequences were associated with HLA alleles.

13 Jbeta primers and 60 Vbeta primers were used for the PCR. Assay: immunoSEQ multiplex PCR; the TCRdb copy retains only in-frame clones and omits some. The sample holds roughly 68,000 clones, 77% seen once. With respect to this clone: Its antigen is unknown.

The germline CDR1 and CDR2 sequences are MGHRA and YSYEKL. V shed 0 bases and J 1 base; nucleotides not matched to a gene: 6. This CDR3 has 17 amino acids. The TCR sequence derives from a male donor in good health and CMV-seropositive. The V and J genes are TRBV4-1 and TRBJ1-5; 7 nucleotides line up with TRBD1. The sequencing sample was made of PBMCs. The CDR3 nucleotides are TGCGCCAGCAGCCAAGATACCAGGGGGGAAAGCAATCAGCCCCAGCATTTT. Its translation: CASSQDTRGESNQPQHF.